The 11 T cell receptor beta chains presented below share a single source sample, sequenced in a study of cytomegalovirus exposure and HLA in healthy donors. PCR used 60 Vbeta primers and 13 Jbeta primers. Clones were sequenced by immunoSEQ multiplex PCR, and TCRdb holds only the in-frame ones, with some missing. The profile shows 120,000 to 150,000 clones, 75% to 80% of them singletons. The sample consisted of PBMCs. All receptors derive from a woman in her thirties or forties in good health and CMV-seropositive.

The chain uses TRBV30 and TRBJ2-4; perhaps TRBD2 as D (5 bases). Germline loops: CDR1 GTSNPN, CDR2 SVGIG (reference sequence). V gave up 3 bases and J gave up 4 bases, with 16 bases separating them. There are 15 residues in the CDR3. In nucleotides, the CDR3 is TGTGCCTGGAGAGCTCAGTTGCGGAGGAAAAACATTCAGTACTTC. It translates to CAWRAQLRRKNIQYF.

V usage is TRBV5-1 and J usage is TRBJ2-7; possibly TRBD1 for D (5 bases). The CDR3 extends over 15 amino acids. Germline values: CDR1 SGHRS, CDR2 YFSETQ. Trimming stripped 3 bases from V and 0 bases from J, with 13 bases between. The CDR3 DNA reads TGCGCCAGCAGCTCCTCAGGGTTTCTCTCCTACGAGCAGTACTTC. Protein sequence: CASSSSGFLSYEQYF. Full variable domain (rest looked up from reference TRBV5-1 and TRBJ2-7): KAGVTQTPRYLIKTRGQQVTLSCSPISGHRSVSWYQQTPGQGLQFLFEYFSETQRNKGNFPGRFSGRQFSNSRSEMNVSTLELGDSALYLCASSSSGFLSYEQYFGPGTRLTVT.

V usage is TRBV9 and J usage is TRBJ1-1; 7 bases line up with TRBD1. V was pared by 4 bases and J by 8 bases, with 11 bases of the junction left unmatched. This CDR3 spans 14 amino acids. Germline values: CDR1 SGDLS, CDR2 YYNGEE. Written as DNA, the CDR3 is TGTGCCAGCAGCCCAGTATTGGCGACAGGGGAAGCTTTCTTT. Amino acid sequence: CASSPVLATGEAFF.

The CDR3 nucleotides read TGTGCCAGCAGTCGGACAATTGCGAACACCGGGGAGCTGTTTTTT. Translated: CASSRTIANTGELFF. The chain is built from TRBV6-4 and TRBJ2-2; D may be TRBD1 (5 bases). The CDR3 contains 15 residues. Trimming stripped 5 bases from V and 0 bases from J, with 10 bases between. The germline gives CDR1 MRHNA, CDR2 SNTAGT.

The genes are TRBV5-1 and TRBJ2-5, with D perhaps TRBD2 (5 bases). Deletions cut 2 bases from V and 2 bases from J, with 13 bases between. This CDR3 comprises 15 residues. Germline V gene lookup returns CDR1 SGHRS and CDR2 YFSETQ. The chain's CDR3 is CASSFHNQRQETQYF. CDR3 DNA: TGCGCCAGCAGCTTCCATAACCAGCGGCAAGAGACCCAGTACTTC.

Turning to this clone: Other DNA sequences in this sample translate to the same CDR3. The rearrangement links TRBV6-1 to TRBJ1-2, with D uncertain. There are 12 residues in the CDR3. Trimming took off 5 bases at V and 0 bases at J, with 4 bases between the two ends. Germline values: CDR1 MNHNS, CDR2 SASEGT. The CDR3 is CASSHSNYGYTF. As DNA, the CDR3 is TGTGCCAGCAGTCACTCTAACTATGGCTACACCTTC.

This clone was counted a few times. The rearrangement joins TRBV19 to TRBJ2-2; D possibly corresponds to TRBD2 (6 bases). This CDR3 has 16 residues. The ends were cut back, 3 bases at V and 4 bases at J, with 15 bases in the middle. Germline V lookup: CDR1 LNHDA, CDR2 SQIVND (reference sequence). The CDR3 loop reads CASSIGRIGSTGELFF. The CDR3 bases are TGTGCCAGTAGTATCGGGCGAATCGGGAGCACCGGGGAGCTGTTTTTT.

This clone appeared a few times. The chain links TRBV19 to TRBJ2-7; tentative D call: TRBD1 (6 bases). CDR1 is LNHDA, CDR2 SQIVND, per germline (reference sequence). CDR3 length: 15 amino acids. V was shortened by 5 bases and J by 5 bases, with 19 bases between the two germline ends. CDR3 loop: CASSSRVGGIDEQYF. For the CDR3, the DNA is TGTGCCAGTAGTTCCAGGGTAGGGGGTATCGACGAGCAGTACTTC.

This clone came up a few times. V and J are TRBV5-1 and TRBJ2-7; maybe TRBD1 (5 bases). This CDR3 region has 14 residues. CDR1 is SGHRS and CDR2 is YFSETQ in the germline V gene. V was clipped by 5 bases and J by 13 bases, with 25 bases between them. This chain's CDR3 is CASSFNTKDSPEYF. The CDR3, as DNA: TGCGCCAGCAGTTTCAATACGAAAGACAGCCCTGAATACTTC.

The sample holds a few counts of this clone. V usage is TRBV7-9 and J usage is TRBJ2-7, with 8 bases identical to TRBD2. V dropped 2 bases and J dropped 8; count of bases not matched to a gene: 11. CDR1 and CDR2 (germline): SEHNR, FQNEAQ (reference sequence). The CDR3 spans 15 residues. The CDR3 DNA sequence: TGTGCCAGCAGCTTATTTCCAGCGGGAGAAGTAAAGCAGTACTTC. Protein product: CASSLFPAGEVKQYF.

The rearrangement joins TRBV2 to TRBJ1-4, with D hard to call. CDR1 is SNHLY, CDR2 FYNNEI, per germline. Trimming left V 1 base short and J 7 bases short, with 13 bases between. There are 15 residues in the CDR3. CDR3 amino acids: CASSEDRVGSEKLFF. The CDR3 DNA is TGTGCCAGCAGTGAAGATCGGGTGGGGAGTGAAAAACTGTTTTTT.